A selection of T cell receptor beta chains follows, all from one sample in a study of cytomegalovirus exposure and HLA in healthy donors. The assay was immunoSEQ multiplex PCR, and TCRdb's table has in-frame clones only and misses some. Of about 130,000 clones in the sample, approximately 81% were seen once. Sequencing used PBMCs. These receptors were collected from a male donor in good health and CMV-seronegative. The CDR3 runs from the conserved cysteine through the conserved F or W. The order of the fields is V gene, CDR3 protein.

v_call: TRBV11-2; cdr3_aa: CASSRLGTGEKLFF
v_call: TRBV28; cdr3_aa: CASSLDREWQYF
v_call: TRBV7-2; cdr3_aa: CASSRRDRAYEQYF
v_call: TRBV18; cdr3_aa: CASSPQRDEQFF
v_call: TRBV10-2; cdr3_aa: CASNGQREGEQYF
v_call: TRBV2; cdr3_aa: CASKKTGGFYEQYF
v_call: TRBV11-2; cdr3_aa: CASSLRTANTGELFF
v_call: TRBV7-6; cdr3_aa: CASSLVSAGELFF
v_call: TRBV4-2; cdr3_aa: CASSQGGTSTDTQYF
v_call: TRBV2; cdr3_aa: CASLKDRGNEKLFF
v_call: TRBV18; cdr3_aa: CASSSLAGASYNEQFF
v_call: TRBV28; cdr3_aa: CASKPLRSPTGETQYF
v_call: TRBV4-3; cdr3_aa: CASSQPGGGGAGELFF
v_call: TRBV13; cdr3_aa: CASRLAGTYEQYF
v_call: TRBV7-2; cdr3_aa: CASSLGLAGEIPYEQYF
v_call: TRBV6-5; cdr3_aa: CASVGPTSLYTF
v_call: TRBV30; cdr3_aa: CAWSPRDRGNQRLGTEAFF
v_call: TRBV27; cdr3_aa: CASSLGRGTYNEQFF
v_call: TRBV2; cdr3_aa: CASSEDIGAYEQYF
v_call: TRBV9; cdr3_aa: CASSVGGGRMNTEAFF
v_call: TRBV7-2; cdr3_aa: CASSPFAGAVDEQFF
v_call: TRBV7-9; cdr3_aa: CSSSSLRQGNTGELFF
v_call: TRBV28; cdr3_aa: CASSWGGEKLFF
v_call: TRBV30; cdr3_aa: CAVHGAYGYTF
v_call: TRBV28; cdr3_aa: CASTLRFEQYF
v_call: TRBV11-2; cdr3_aa: CASSFRTRIDEQYF